What follows is one T cell receptor beta chain and its context. Original data processing: Reference gene primer amplification gave nucleated cell count estimates. The method was immunoSEQ multiplex PCR; TCRdb's version includes in-frame clones alone and lacks a portion of them. The V and J calls and clone size are taken from that table; D and trimming were inferred from the DNA. The sample lists roughly 77,000 clones, around 89% occurring once. This CDR3 is built from 17 residues. CDR1 and CDR2 from the germline V gene are LNHNV and YYDKDF (reference sequence). V dropped 0 bases and J dropped 4; count of bases not matched to a gene: 11. The sample is drawn from a study of blood T cell repertoires in COVID-19. At the level of the study: Spain, Italy and the United States supplied samples that represented acute and convalescent COVID-19.

The material sequenced was peripheral blood. This chain uses TRBV15 with TRBJ1-2; 7 bases are a match to TRBD1. This TCR came from a woman older than 75 with active COVID-19. The CDR3 sequence: CATSRDGETGIFYGYTF. DNA of the CDR3: TGTGCCACCAGCAGAGACGGCGAGACAGGGATATTCTATGGCTACACCTTC. Complete variable domain (other parts from reference TRBV15 and TRBJ1-2): DAMVIQNPRYQVTQFGKPVTLSCSQTLNHNVMYWYQQKSSQAPKLLFHYYDKDFNNEADTPDNFQSRRPNTSFCFLDIRSPGLGDTAMYLCATSRDGETGIFYGYTFGSGTRLTVV.